What follows are 7 T cell receptor beta chains derived from one specimen sequenced in a study of cytotoxic CD8 clonotypes in ibrutinib-treated CLL. TCRdb keeps only in-frame clones here, not all; method: immunoSEQ multiplex PCR. Of some 200,000 clones in the sample, about three quarters were seen once. Source: PBMCs, taken after 12 months of ibrutinib treatment. The receptors were gathered from a human donor with chronic lymphocytic leukemia.

This clone was seen more than once but under ten times. In nucleotides, the CDR3 is TGTGCCAGCAGAACTGGGACAGTTAATGAAAAACTGTTTTTT. This gives the protein CASRTGTVNEKLFF. This rearrangement joins TRBV6-5 to TRBJ1-4; 7 bases map to TRBD1. From germline, CDR1 is MNHEY and CDR2 SVGAGI. CDR3 size: 14 residues. V trimming: 6 bases; J trimming: 4 bases; junction bases outside the gene matches: 5.

The J gene is TRBJ1-1, the V gene TRBV5-1; weak D call: TRBD1 (6 bases). Germline V gene lookup returns CDR1 SGHRS and CDR2 YFSETQ. The CDR3 totals 13 residues. Trimming cost V 4 bases and J 3 bases, with 10 bases left between them. The CDR3 is CASSQQGHTEAFF. The CDR3 DNA follows: TGCGCCAGCAGCCAACAGGGCCACACTGAAGCTTTCTTT.

The chain uses TRBV6-1 and TRBJ2-7, with 12 positions matching TRBD1. The J segment lost 2 bases and the V segment lost 7 bases, leaving 6 bases of the junction unmatched. The CDR3 spans 15 residues. CDR1 and CDR2 from the germline V gene are MNHNS and SASEGT. The CDR3 protein is CASKVGTGGTYEQYF. CDR3 DNA sequence: TGTGCCAGCAAGGTTGGGACAGGGGGCACCTACGAGCAGTACTTC.

V gene TRBV7-8 combines with J gene TRBJ1-2; D is ambiguous. Trimming took off 1 base at V and 2 bases at J, with 11 bases between the two ends. This CDR3 has 15 residues. Looked up from germline, CDR1 is SGHVS and CDR2 is FQNEAQ. The CDR3, as DNA: TGTGCCAGCAGCTTAGTGTCGGGGTCCAACTATGGCTACACCTTC. Translation: CASSLVSGSNYGYTF.

The chain combines TRBV4-1 with TRBJ1-4; D ambiguous. This CDR3 comprises 12 residues. V was pared by 4 bases and J by 10 bases, with 10 bases between. Germline loops: CDR1 MGHRA, CDR2 YSYEKL. CDR3 sequence reads: CASSLLFGKLFF. The CDR3 DNA sequence: TGCGCCAGCAGCCTACTTTTTGGAAAACTGTTTTTT.

Only a few counts were recorded for this clone. The J gene is TRBJ1-1, the V gene TRBV19; D not resolved. The CDR3 is 13 residues long. V lost 2 bases, J lost 3 bases, and 7 bases lay in between. Per germline, CDR1 LNHDA and CDR2 SQIVND (reference sequence). The CDR3 DNA follows: TGTGCCAGTAGTATACCCCCGGACACTGAAGCTTTCTTT. It encodes CASSIPPDTEAFF.

The chain couples TRBV9 to TRBJ1-5; D is undetermined. CDR1 SGDLS and CDR2 YYNGEE come from the germline V gene. V gave up 3 bases and J gave up 2 bases, with 9 bases separating them. CDR3 size: 14 residues. Written as DNA, the CDR3 is TGTGCCAGCAGCGCTTTTAGTGGCAATCAGCCCCAGCATTTT. Encoded protein: CASSAFSGNQPQHF. Full variable domain (rest looked up from reference TRBV9 and TRBJ1-5): DSGVTQTPKHLITATGQRVTLRCSPRSGDLSVYWYQQSLDQGLQFLIQYYNGEERAKGNILERFSAQQFPDLHSELNLSSLELGDSALYFCASSAFSGNQPQHFGDGTRLSIL.